Listed below are T cell receptor beta chains from one sample, sequenced in a study of somatic mutations in cytotoxic T cells in rheumatoid arthritis. Libraries were prepared by immunoSEQ multiplex PCR; TCRdb keeps only in-frame clonotypes and omits some of them. The sample contains 25,000 to 30,000 clones, 82% of which appear only once. The specimen was CD8+ T cells sorted from blood. The receptors derive from a man in his fifties or sixties in good health. CDR3s include the opening cysteine and the closing phenylalanine or tryptophan. The order of the fields is D gene, V gene, clone size, J gene, CDR3 DNA, CDR3 protein. A D gene is named only where the DNA matches it firmly. Clone size is stated in some rows and not others, as once, few, many or a class when expanded.

.	TRBV7-9	once	TRBJ1-3	TGTGCCAGCAGCTCCGGATGGGGAAACACCATATATTTT	CASSSGWGNTIYF
.	TRBV28	.	TRBJ2-3	TGTGCCAGCAGTTACCCAGAGACAGACTACCCCACAGATACGCAGTATTTT	CASSYPETDYPTDTQYF
.	TRBV21-1	.	TRBJ2-5	TGTGCCAGCAGCAAAGATGGACAGGGAAGAGTCCGGGAGACCCAGTACTTC	CASSKDGQGRVRETQYF
.	TRBV7-8	.	TRBJ1-4	TGTGCCAGCAGCTTAGGGGGCGCAGACGAAAAACTGTTTTTT	CASSLGGADEKLFF
.	TRBV7-2	.	TRBJ2-3	TGTGCCAGCAGCTTAGAGAGGTTTAGTGGAGATACGCAGTATTTT	CASSLERFSGDTQYF
.	TRBV11-2	.	TRBJ1-5	TGTGCCAGCAGCTTATCATATTATAGCAATCAGCCCCAGCATTTT	CASSLSYYSNQPQHF
.	TRBV5-5	.	TRBJ2-7	TGTGCCAGCAGCTTGGGGACAGTTGGGGTATCCTACGAGCAGTACTTC	CASSLGTVGVSYEQYF
.	TRBV6-4	.	TRBJ1-3	TGTGCCAGCAGTTCCCAGGGGTTACCTGGAAACACCATATATTTT	CASSSQGLPGNTIYF
TRBD1	TRBV28	.	TRBJ2-7	TGTGCCAGCAGTTCGGGGACAGGGGTAGACTACGAGCAGTACTTC	CASSSGTGVDYEQYF
TRBD2	TRBV2	.	TRBJ2-1	TGTGCCAGCAGTGAGCTTGAACTAGCGGGAGTTTTTGAGCAGTTCTTC	CASSELELAGVFEQFF
TRBD1	TRBV9	.	TRBJ2-3	TGTGCCACTTCACAGGGGGCTCCAGATACGCAGTATTTT	CATSQGAPDTQYF
.	TRBV7-9	.	TRBJ1-1	TGTGCCAGCAGCTCCGGCGGTGGGAGTGGGAACACTGAAGCTTTCTTT	CASSSGGGSGNTEAFF
TRBD1	TRBV7-9	.	TRBJ1-1	TGTGCCAGCAGCTTAACCCTCACAGGGGTGGCTTTCTTT	CASSLTLTGVAFF
.	TRBV30	.	TRBJ1-1	TGTGCCTGGAGTGTTTCGTGGGGGACTGAAGCTTTCTTT	CAWSVSWGTEAFF
.	TRBV11-3	once	TRBJ2-3	TGTGCCAGCAGCTTAAGACTTGATCCTACGCAGTATTTT	CASSLRLDPTQYF
.	TRBV7-8	.	TRBJ2-5	TGTGCCAGCAGCTTAGTTCAGAGCCAAGAGACCCAGTACTTC	CASSLVQSQETQYF
.	TRBV28	.	TRBJ2-2	TGTGCCAGCAGGCTAGGAACCGGGGAGCTGTTTTTT	CASRLGTGELFF
.	TRBV10-3	.	TRBJ1-2	TGTGCCATCCAGCCTCCGGACAGCTATGGCTACACCTTC	CAIQPPDSYGYTF
.	TRBV7-9	.	TRBJ2-1	TGTGCCAGCAGCCCTCGAGGCGATGAGCAGTTCTTC	CASSPRGDEQFF
.	TRBV6-5	.	TRBJ2-7	TGTGCCAGCAGTTACTCATCCGGACTGACCATTTACGAGCAGTACTTC	CASSYSSGLTIYEQYF
.	TRBV6-5	.	TRBJ2-1	TGTGCCAGCAGTTACTCGGGACGGGGGAACTACAATGAGCAGTTCTTC	CASSYSGRGNYNEQFF
TRBD1	TRBV6-5	.	TRBJ1-3	TGTGCCAGTAAACGCGGACAGGGTAATGGAAACACCATATATTTT	CASKRGQGNGNTIYF
.	TRBV6-4	.	TRBJ2-1	TGTGCCAGCAGCCGGGACCCAATGGTCAATGAGCAGTTCTTC	CASSRDPMVNEQFF
.	TRBV7-9	.	TRBJ1-2	TGTGCCAGCAGCTTAGGGGCCAATGGCTACACCTTC	CASSLGANGYTF
.	TRBV7-9	few	TRBJ2-5	TGTGCCGTACAAGAGACCCAGTACTTC	CAVQETQYF
.	TRBV4-1	few	TRBJ2-7	TGCGCCAGCAGCGGAACGACTGAAGCCTACGAGCAGTACTTC	CASSGTTEAYEQYF
.	TRBV7-6	once	TRBJ2-3	TGTGCCAGCAGCTTAGGTACAGGGTCCACAGATACGCAGTATTTT	CASSLGTGSTDTQYF
TRBD2	TRBV5-1	.	TRBJ2-7	TGCGCCAGCAGCGAGGGGACTAGCGGGGGACCACCCCGCGAGCAGTACTTC	CASSEGTSGGPPREQYF
TRBD1	TRBV5-4	.	TRBJ2-2	TGTGCCAGCAGCCGGGACAGGTCGGCCGGGGAGCTGTTTTTT	CASSRDRSAGELFF
.	TRBV9	few	TRBJ1-2	TGTGCCAGCAGCGTAGCGGTGGGGGACTATGGCTACACCTTC	CASSVAVGDYGYTF
TRBD2	TRBV5-5	.	TRBJ2-7	TGTGCCAGCAGTGACCTTAGCGGGAGATCACCTTACGAGCAGTACTTC	CASSDLSGRSPYEQYF
.	TRBV4-1	few	TRBJ1-2	TGCGCCAGCCAACCCGCCGGGAAGAACTATGGCTACACCTTC	CASQPAGKNYGYTF
TRBD2	TRBV4-1	.	TRBJ2-7	TGCGCCAGCAGCCAACAGACTAGCGGGAGCTTTTTTATGACCTACGAGCAGTACTTC	CASSQQTSGSFFMTYEQYF
.	TRBV11-2	.	TRBJ2-1	TGTGCCAGCAGCTTAACAGGGGGGGACAATGAGCAGTTCTTC	CASSLTGGDNEQFF
.	TRBV5-1	.	TRBJ2-3	TGCGCCAGCAGACCGGGACCTTCAGATACGCAGTATTTT	CASRPGPSDTQYF
.	TRBV7-9	once	TRBJ2-7	TGTGCCAGCACCCAGGACCGGACCGAGCAGTACTTC	CASTQDRTEQYF
TRBD1	TRBV28	.	TRBJ2-1	TGTGCCAGCCGACCCGGGACAGGGATAATCAATGAGCAGTTCTTC	CASRPGTGIINEQFF
TRBD1	TRBV6-6	few	TRBJ2-7	TGTGCCAGCAGGCCCGACAGGGGAGGAACCTACGAGCAGTACTTC	CASRPDRGGTYEQYF
.	TRBV28	few	TRBJ2-7	TGTGCCAGCAGTTTTAACGGAAGGGTTTACGAGCAGTACTTC	CASSFNGRVYEQYF
.	TRBV19	.	TRBJ1-2	TGTGCCAGTAGTATAGACCCTCCGCTACAATATGGCTACACCTTC	CASSIDPPLQYGYTF
TRBD2	TRBV7-6	once	TRBJ2-1	TGTGCCAGCAGCTTAGCGCGGGGGAGGTCGAATGAGCAGTTCTTC	CASSLARGRSNEQFF
TRBD2	TRBV10-2	once	TRBJ2-7	TGCGCCAGCAGTGAACTTGGCGGGAGCTACGAGCAGTACTTC	CASSELGGSYEQYF
.	TRBV6-1	.	TRBJ2-3	TGTGCCAGCAGTGAATTCAACTTGGGGGCCGAGGGAGGAGATACGCAGTATTTT	CASSEFNLGAEGGDTQYF
.	TRBV6-6	.	TRBJ2-7	TGTGCCAGCAGTTACTCGACCCCCTACGAGCAGTACTTC	CASSYSTPYEQYF
.	TRBV15	.	TRBJ1-4	TGTGCCACCAGCAGTCGGCAGGGGTTTAATGAAAAACTGTTTTTT	CATSSRQGFNEKLFF
.	TRBV6-1	few	TRBJ1-1	TGTGCCAGCAGTGAAGGGCGACAGTTGAACACTGAAGCTTTCTTT	CASSEGRQLNTEAFF